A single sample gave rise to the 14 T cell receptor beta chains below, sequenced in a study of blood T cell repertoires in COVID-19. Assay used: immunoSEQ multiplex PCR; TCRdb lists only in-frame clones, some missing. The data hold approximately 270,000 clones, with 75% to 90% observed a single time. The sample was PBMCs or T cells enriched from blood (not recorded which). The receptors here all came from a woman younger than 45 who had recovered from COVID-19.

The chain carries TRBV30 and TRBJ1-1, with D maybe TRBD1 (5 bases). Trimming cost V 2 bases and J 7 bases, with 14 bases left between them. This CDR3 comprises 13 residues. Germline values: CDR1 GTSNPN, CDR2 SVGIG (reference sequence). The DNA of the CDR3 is TGTGCCTGGAGTACTTCAGGGCGGAATGAAGCTTTCTTT. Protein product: CAWSTSGRNEAFF. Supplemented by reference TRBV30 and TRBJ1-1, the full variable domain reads SQTIHQWPATLVQPVGSPLSLECTVEGTSNPNLYWYRQAAGRGLQLLFYSVGIGQISSEVPQNLSASRPQDRQFILSSKKLLLSDSGFYLCAWSTSGRNEAFFGQGTRLTVV.

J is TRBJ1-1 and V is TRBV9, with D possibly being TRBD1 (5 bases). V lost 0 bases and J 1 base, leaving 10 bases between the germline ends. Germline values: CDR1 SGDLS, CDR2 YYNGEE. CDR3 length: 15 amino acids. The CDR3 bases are TGTGCCAGCAGCGTAGGGGGCGCTGGGAACACTGAAGCTTTCTTT. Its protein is CASSVGGAGNTEAFF.

The CDR3 region is CASSFDRGGKEQYF. The DNA for the CDR3 is TGTGCCAGCAGCTTCGACAGGGGAGGGAAGGAGCAGTACTTC. This chain links TRBV7-2 with TRBJ2-7, with D perhaps TRBD1 (8 bases). Trimming shortened V by 3 bases and J by 7 bases, and 16 bases separated the two germline ends. The germline V gene encodes CDR1 SGHTA and CDR2 FQGNSA. There are 14 residues in the CDR3.

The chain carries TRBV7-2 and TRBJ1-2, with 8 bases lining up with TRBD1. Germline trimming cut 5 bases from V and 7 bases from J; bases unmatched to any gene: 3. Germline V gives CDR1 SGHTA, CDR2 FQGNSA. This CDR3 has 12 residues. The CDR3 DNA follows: TGTGCCAGCAGCATAGGGACAGGTGGCTACACCTTC. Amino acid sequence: CASSIGTGGYTF.

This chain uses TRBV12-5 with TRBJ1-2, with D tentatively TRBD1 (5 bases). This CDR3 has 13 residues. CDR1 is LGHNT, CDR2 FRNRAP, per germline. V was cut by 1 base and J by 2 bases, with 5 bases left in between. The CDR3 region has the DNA TGTGCTAGTGGTTTGGGACAGAACTATGGCTACACCTTC. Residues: CASGLGQNYGYTF.

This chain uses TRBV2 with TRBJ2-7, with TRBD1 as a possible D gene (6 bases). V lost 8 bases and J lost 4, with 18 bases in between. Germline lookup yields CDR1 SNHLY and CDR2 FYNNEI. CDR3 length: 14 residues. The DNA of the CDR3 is TGTGCCAGCTCGTCTTTTATGGGGGCATACGAGCAGTACTTC. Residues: CASSSFMGAYEQYF.

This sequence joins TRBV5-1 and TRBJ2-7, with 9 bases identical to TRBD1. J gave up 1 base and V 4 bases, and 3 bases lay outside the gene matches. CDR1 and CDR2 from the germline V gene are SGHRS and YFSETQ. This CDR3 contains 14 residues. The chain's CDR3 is CASSRQGESYEQYF. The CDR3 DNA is TGCGCCAGCAGCCGACAGGGGGAGTCCTACGAGCAGTACTTC.

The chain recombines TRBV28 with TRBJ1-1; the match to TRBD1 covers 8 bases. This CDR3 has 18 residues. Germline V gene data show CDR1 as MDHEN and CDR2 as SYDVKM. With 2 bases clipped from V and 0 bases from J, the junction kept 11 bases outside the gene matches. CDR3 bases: TGTGCCAGCAGTTTACCGACCTGGGACAGGTCCTTGAACACTGAAGCTTTCTTT. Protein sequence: CASSLPTWDRSLNTEAFF. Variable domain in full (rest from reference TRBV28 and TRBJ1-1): DVKVTQSSRYLVKRTGEKVFLECVQDMDHENMFWYRQDPGLGLRLIYFSYDVKMKEKGDIPEGYSVSREKKERFSLILESASTNQTSMYLCASSLPTWDRSLNTEAFFGQGTRLTVV.

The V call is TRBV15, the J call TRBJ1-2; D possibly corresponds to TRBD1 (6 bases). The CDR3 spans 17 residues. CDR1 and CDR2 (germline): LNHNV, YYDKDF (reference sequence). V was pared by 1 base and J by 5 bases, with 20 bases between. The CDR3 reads CATSRGGQTQGLYGYTF. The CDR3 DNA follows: TGTGCCACCAGCAGAGGTGGACAGACCCAGGGGCTTTATGGCTACACCTTC.

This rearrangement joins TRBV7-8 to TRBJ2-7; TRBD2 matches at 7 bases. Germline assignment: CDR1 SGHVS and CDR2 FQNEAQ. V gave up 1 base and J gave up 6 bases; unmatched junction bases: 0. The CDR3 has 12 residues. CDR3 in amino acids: CASSLGGGEQYF. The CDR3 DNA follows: TGTGCCAGCAGCTTAGGGGGGGGCGAGCAGTACTTC.

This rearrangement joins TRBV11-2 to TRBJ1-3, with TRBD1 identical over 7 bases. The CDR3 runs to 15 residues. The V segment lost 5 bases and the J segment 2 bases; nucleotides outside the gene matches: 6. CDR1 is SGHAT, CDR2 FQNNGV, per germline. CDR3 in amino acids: CASSLDRAPGNTIYF. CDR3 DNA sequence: TGTGCCAGCAGCCTTGACAGGGCCCCTGGAAACACCATATATTTT.

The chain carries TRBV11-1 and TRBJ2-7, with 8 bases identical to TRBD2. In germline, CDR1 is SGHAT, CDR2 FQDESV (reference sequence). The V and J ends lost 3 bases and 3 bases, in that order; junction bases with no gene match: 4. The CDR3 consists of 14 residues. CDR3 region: CASSLSGGDYEQYF. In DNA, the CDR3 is TGTGCCAGCAGCTTGTCCGGGGGGGACTACGAGCAGTACTTC.

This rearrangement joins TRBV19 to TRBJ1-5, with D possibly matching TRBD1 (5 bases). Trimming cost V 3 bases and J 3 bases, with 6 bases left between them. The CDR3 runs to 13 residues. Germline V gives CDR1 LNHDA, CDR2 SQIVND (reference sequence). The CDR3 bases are TGTGCCAGTAGTATGGGACTCAATCAGCCCCAGCATTTT. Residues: CASSMGLNQPQHF.

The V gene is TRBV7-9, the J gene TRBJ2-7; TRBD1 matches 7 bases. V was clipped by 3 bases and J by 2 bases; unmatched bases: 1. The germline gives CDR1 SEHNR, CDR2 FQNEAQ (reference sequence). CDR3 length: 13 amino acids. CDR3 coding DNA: TGTGCCAGCAGCTTCAGGGGGACCTACGAGCAGTACTTC. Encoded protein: CASSFRGTYEQYF.